These T cell receptor beta chains were read from a single sample in a study of T cell responses to AZD1222 COVID-19 vaccine. The table came from immunoSEQ multiplex PCR; TCRdb's copy has only in-frame clones and leaves some out. Altogether 75,000 to 95,000 clones are present, over 75% being singletons, with the ten largest covering approximately 10%. Sample: peripheral blood, taken on day 0 of AZD1222 vaccination. Receptors were obtained from an adult in good health. The CDR3 runs from the conserved cysteine through the conserved F or W. Each record gives: V gene, CDR3 protein.

v_gene: TRBV28
CDR3aa: CASRRTGANVLTF

v_gene: TRBV7-2
CDR3aa: CASSQNNRNYGYTF

v_gene: TRBV4-2
CDR3aa: CASSQDGPRSGNTIYF

v_gene: TRBV21-1
CDR3aa: CASSRGRMNEKLFF

v_gene: TRBV5-1
CDR3aa: CASSLGQAGYNEQFF

v_gene: TRBV24-1
CDR3aa: CATSDLTGTEQFF

v_gene: TRBV5-4
CDR3aa: CASSLRGGSQPQHF

v_gene: TRBV5-1
CDR3aa: CASSLGQSGQPQHF

v_gene: TRBV29-1
CDR3aa: CSAITDTQYF

v_gene: TRBV29-1
CDR3aa: CSAAGGPHEQFF

v_gene: TRBV9
CDR3aa: CASSTGTYNEQFF

v_gene: TRBV19
CDR3aa: CASIRGAVFLNEKLFF